Below, 5 T cell receptor beta chains from the same sample are listed, as sequenced in a study of T cell responses to AZD1222 COVID-19 vaccine. Libraries were prepared by immunoSEQ multiplex PCR; TCRdb keeps only in-frame clonotypes and omits some of them. The profile shows 90,000 to 130,000 clones, over 85% of them singletons. Sequencing was performed on peripheral blood, taken 28 days after the second AZD1222 dose. The origin of the receptors is an adult who received the AZD1222 COVID-19 vaccine.

Worth noting for this clone: The same CDR3 also results from other DNA sequences found in this sample. The chain combines TRBV28 with TRBJ2-7, with 8 bases matching TRBD1. The CDR3 has 13 residues. Germline-derived CDR1 and CDR2 are MDHEN and SYDVKM. After removal of 7 bases from V and 3 bases from J, the junction contained 5 bases not matched to a gene. CDR3 in amino acids: CASTQGVYYEQYF. CDR3 nucleotide sequence: TGTGCCAGCACACAGGGGGTTTACTACGAGCAGTACTTC.

Note on this clone: The sample has other DNA sequences that encode this CDR3 too. V gene TRBV18 combines with J gene TRBJ1-1; no reliable D call. This CDR3 has 13 residues. The V gene's germline CDR1 is KGHSH and CDR2 LQKENI. Trimming shortened V by 2 bases and J by 0 bases, and 4 bases separated the two germline ends. The DNA of the CDR3 is TGTGCCAGCTCACCAGGGTTGAACACTGAAGCTTTCTTT. It is translated as CASSPGLNTEAFF.

V usage is TRBV7-9 and J usage is TRBJ2-7; 8 bases match TRBD2. The V gene end was trimmed by 5 bases and the J gene end by 6 bases; junction bases not matched to a gene: 12. The CDR3 has 15 residues. Germline assignment: CDR1 SEHNR and CDR2 FQNEAQ (reference sequence). The CDR3 nucleotides are TGTGCCAGCAGCCCCAGGGGAGCGGGAGCTTCCGAGCAGTACTTC. Encoded protein: CASSPRGAGASEQYF.

This chain links TRBV18 with TRBJ1-2, with TRBD1 matching over 7 bases. CDR1 and CDR2 from the germline V gene are KGHSH and LQKENI. The CDR3 spans 13 residues. The ends lost 4 bases at V and 2 bases at J; junction bases unmatched: 1. CDR3 sequence reads: CASSQDRNYGYTF. CDR3 bases: TGTGCCAGCTCACAGGACAGGAACTATGGCTACACCTTC. Supplemented by reference TRBV18 and TRBJ1-2, the full variable domain reads NAGVMQNPRHLVRRRGQEARLRCSPMKGHSHVYWYRQLPEEGLKFMVYLQKENIIDESGMPKERFSAEFPKEGPSILRIQQVVRGDSAAYFCASSQDRNYGYTFGSGTRLTVV.

The chain has TRBV18 and TRBJ1-4; D might be TRBD1 (6 bases). V shed 2 bases and J shed 5 bases, with 12 bases lying between them. The CDR3 extends over 15 amino acids. CDR1 and CDR2 (germline): KGHSH, LQKENI. In DNA form, the CDR3 reads TGTGCCAGCTCACCAATAGGGGACAACAATGAAAAACTGTTTTTT. Translation gives CASSPIGDNNEKLFF.